Below are 10 T cell receptor beta chains sequenced from a single sample in a study of OX40 agonist ivuxolimab in advanced cancers. TCRdb's copy holds only in-frame clones and misses some; the assay was immunoSEQ multiplex PCR. The data contain fewer than 80,000 clones, about 91% of them singletons. The sample here was CD4+ or CD8+ T cells sorted from blood, taken in a trial of the OX40 agonist ivuxolimab. The receptors were gathered from an adult with an advanced solid tumor such as melanoma, head and neck, liver or kidney cancer.

This chain uses TRBV11-2 with TRBJ2-7; 12 nucleotides line up with TRBD2. The CDR3 spans 15 residues. V lost 1 base and J lost 4; bases outside the gene matches: 2. Germline values: CDR1 SGHAT, CDR2 FQNNGV. CDR3 in DNA: TGTGCCAGCAGCTTAGCTAGCGGGGGGGGTTACGAGCAGTACTTC. This encodes CASSLASGGGYEQYF.

This clone was seen a few times. The chain couples TRBV6-1 to TRBJ2-1; D unresolved. The CDR3 is made up of 12 amino acids. Germline CDR1 and CDR2: MNHNS and SASEGT. Trimming cost V 5 bases and J 10 bases, with 12 bases left between them. CDR3 residues: CASSFATAEQFF. CDR3 DNA sequence: TGTGCCAGCAGTTTCGCAACCGCCGAGCAGTTCTTC.

This clone has just one count. V usage is TRBV4-1 and J usage is TRBJ2-3, with no clear D. V gave up 1 base and J gave up 6 bases, with 11 bases separating them. Germline lookup yields CDR1 MGHRA and CDR2 YSYEKL. The CDR3 has 14 residues. The CDR3 is CASSQATTRDTQYF. DNA of the CDR3: TGCGCCAGCAGCCAAGCGACGACCAGGGATACGCAGTATTTT.

This chain joins TRBV10-2 and TRBJ2-7, with D unclear. The CDR3 is made up of 11 amino acids. The V gene's germline CDR1 is WSHSY and CDR2 SAAADI. Trimming took 5 bases from V and 3 from J, leaving 5 bases between them. Written as DNA, the CDR3 is TGCGCCAGCAGTCCAGGCTACGAGCAGTACTTC. Protein product: CASSPGYEQYF.

In its sample, this clone was seen once. The V gene is TRBV19, the J gene TRBJ2-1, with 10 bases matching TRBD2. Germline CDR1 LNHDA, CDR2 SQIVND (reference sequence). The CDR3 length is 18 residues. J was trimmed by 3 bases and V by 7 bases; bases with no gene match: 15. CDR3 in amino acids: CASTQGNSGGTLYNEQFF. The CDR3 nucleotides are TGTGCCAGTACCCAAGGCAATAGCGGGGGGACTCTCTACAATGAGCAGTTCTTC.

The chain carries TRBV4-1 and TRBJ1-4, with 7 bases matching TRBD1. CDR1 and CDR2 from the germline V gene are MGHRA and YSYEKL. The trim removed 4 bases at V and 6 bases at J, leaving 2 bases unmatched. The CDR3 totals 13 residues. This CDR3 reads CASSLGTDEKLFF. The CDR3 DNA reads as TGCGCCAGCAGCCTCGGGACAGATGAAAAACTGTTTTTT.

The rearrangement joins TRBV7-3 to TRBJ1-2; TRBD1 agrees at 9 bases. Germline V gives CDR1 SGHTA, CDR2 FQGTGA. The CDR3 runs 12 residues. After removal of 5 bases from V and 7 bases from J, the junction contained 2 bases not matched to a gene. The CDR3 DNA reads as TGTGCCAGCAGCGAACAGGGGGCTGGCTACACCTTC. It specifies CASSEQGAGYTF.

Note on this clone: Other DNA sequences in the same sample also yield this CDR3. This chain connects TRBV27 to TRBJ1-2, with 7 bases fitting TRBD1. CDR1 and CDR2 from the germline V gene are MNHEY and SMNVEV (reference sequence). The CDR3 consists of 14 residues. The ends lost 1 base at V and 7 bases at J; junction bases unmatched: 6. CDR3 sequence reads: CASSLLTGNGGYTF. The CDR3 coding sequence is TGTGCCAGCAGTTTATTGACAGGGAATGGTGGCTACACCTTC.

The genes are TRBV25-1 and TRBJ1-5; D uncertain. The CDR3 consists of 13 residues. Trimming cost V 3 bases and J 7 bases, with 10 bases left between them. CDR1 and CDR2 (germline): MGHDK, SYGVNS. CDR3 residues: CASSELAAQPQHF. CDR3 nucleotides: TGTGCCAGCAGTGAGCTAGCGGCCCAGCCCCAGCATTTT.

V gene TRBV9 combines with J gene TRBJ1-2, with 8 bases matching TRBD1. Per the germline V gene, CDR1 is SGDLS and CDR2 is YYNGEE. J gave up 7 bases and V 4 bases, and 6 bases lay outside the gene matches. The CDR3 totals 13 residues. CDR3 in DNA: TGTGCCAGCAGCCCAGGACAGGGTAGTGGCTACACCTTC. Translating gives CASSPGQGSGYTF.